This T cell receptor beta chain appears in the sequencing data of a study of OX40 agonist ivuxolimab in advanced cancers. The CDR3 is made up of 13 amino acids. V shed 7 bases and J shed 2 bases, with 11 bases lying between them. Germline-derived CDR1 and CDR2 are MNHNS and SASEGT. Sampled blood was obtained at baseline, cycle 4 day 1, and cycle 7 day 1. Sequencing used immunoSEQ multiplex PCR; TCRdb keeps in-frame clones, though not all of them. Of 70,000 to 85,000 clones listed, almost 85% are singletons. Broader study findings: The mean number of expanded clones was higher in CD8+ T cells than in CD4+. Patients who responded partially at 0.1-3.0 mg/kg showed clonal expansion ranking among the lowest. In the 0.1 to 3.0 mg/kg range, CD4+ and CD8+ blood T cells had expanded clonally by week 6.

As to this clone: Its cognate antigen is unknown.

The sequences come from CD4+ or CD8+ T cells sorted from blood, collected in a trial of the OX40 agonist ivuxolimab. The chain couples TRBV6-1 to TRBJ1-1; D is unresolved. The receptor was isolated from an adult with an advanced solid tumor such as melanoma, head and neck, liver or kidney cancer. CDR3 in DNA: TGTGCCAGCAACCGGGAAAGAAACACTGAAGCTTTCTTT. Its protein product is CASNRERNTEAFF.